This T cell receptor (beta chain) was captured in a study of shared clonotypes between healthy human individuals. Regarding the study as a whole: Larger estimated richness was generally recorded for naive subsets relative to memory subsets.

Generated by immunoSEQ multiplex PCR, the TCRdb table keeps only in-frame clones and is missing some. The sample yields millions of clones, just over 90% seen once. The count of this clone is one. Its antigen is as yet unknown. The sample was naive CD4+ T cells sorted from blood. Subset: CD45RA+ positively selected. This sequence was found in a man between 18 and 35 years old in good health.

CDR3 in DNA: TGTGCCAGCAGCTTACTCGTCCCCTCAGATCAGCCCCAGCATTTT. This sequence encodes CASSLLVPSDQPQHF. This rearrangement joins TRBV5-5 to TRBJ1-5; D is unresolved. CDR3 length: 15 residues. Germline V gene data show CDR1 as SGHKS and CDR2 as YYEKEE (reference sequence). V was clipped by 2 bases and J by 5 bases, with 14 bases between them.